Listed below are T cell receptor beta chains from one sample, sequenced in a study of T cell responses to AZD1222 COVID-19 vaccine. Produced via immunoSEQ multiplex PCR; TCRdb's table is partial and in-frame only. Here the sample spans about 130,000 clones, around 89% being singletons. This material consisted of peripheral blood, taken 28 days after the second AZD1222 dose. The receptor source for this set is an adult who received the AZD1222 COVID-19 vaccine. The CDR3 runs from the conserved cysteine through the conserved F or W. Fields, in order: V gene, J gene, CDR3 length, D gene, clone size, CDR3 DNA, CDR3 protein. D genes are given only for firm matches. The size of a clone is reported for some rows only, either as once, few or many, or as a class for expanded clones.

v_gene: TRBV19
j_gene: TRBJ2-1
len: 16
d_gene: TRBD2
abundance: .
CDR3nt: TGTGCCAGTAGCTTAGAGCGGGGGCGCATGGTGAATGAGCAGTTCTTC
CDR3aa: CASSLERGRMVNEQFF

v_gene: TRBV7-2
j_gene: TRBJ1-3
len: 15
d_gene: .
abundance: .
CDR3nt: TGTGCCAGCAGCCAGGGGTCCCACCCGGGAAACACCATATATTTT
CDR3aa: CASSQGSHPGNTIYF

v_gene: TRBV14
j_gene: TRBJ1-2
len: 14
d_gene: .
abundance: .
CDR3nt: TGTGCCAGCAGCCGCAACAGGGTAGGCTATGGCTACACCTTC
CDR3aa: CASSRNRVGYGYTF

v_gene: TRBV7-9
j_gene: TRBJ1-2
len: 13
d_gene: .
abundance: .
CDR3nt: TGTGCCAGCAGCGAGGGCCACGGGGACGGCTACACCTTC
CDR3aa: CASSEGHGDGYTF

v_gene: TRBV25-1
j_gene: TRBJ1-6
len: 13
d_gene: TRBD1
abundance: once
CDR3nt: TGTGCCAGCAGGCCACAGGGGAATTCACCCCTCCACTTT
CDR3aa: CASRPQGNSPLHF

v_gene: TRBV9
j_gene: TRBJ1-2
len: 14
d_gene: .
abundance: .
CDR3nt: TGTGCCAGCAGCGACCCAAGAACAAACTATGGCTACACCTTC
CDR3aa: CASSDPRTNYGYTF

v_gene: TRBV27
j_gene: TRBJ2-2
len: 13
d_gene: .
abundance: .
CDR3nt: TGTGCCAGCAGTTGGAGCTACACCGGGGAGCTGTTTTTT
CDR3aa: CASSWSYTGELFF

v_gene: TRBV27
j_gene: TRBJ2-5
len: 16
d_gene: TRBD1
abundance: .
CDR3nt: TGTGCCAGCAGTTTCCTAGGGCAGGGGGCACGGGAGACCCAGTACTTC
CDR3aa: CASSFLGQGARETQYF

v_gene: TRBV5-1
j_gene: TRBJ2-5
len: 15
d_gene: .
abundance: .
CDR3nt: TGCGCCAGCAGCTTGGGTTCCCTAAACCAAGAGACCCAGTACTTC
CDR3aa: CASSLGSLNQETQYF

v_gene: TRBV30
j_gene: TRBJ1-5
len: 16
d_gene: TRBD1
abundance: .
CDR3nt: TGTGCCTGGAGCGACTACAGGGGGAATAGCAATCAGCCCCAGCATTTT
CDR3aa: CAWSDYRGNSNQPQHF